This T cell receptor beta chain was captured by sequencing in a study of T cell repertoires in cytomegalovirus infection. In the study overall: Public TCR beta signatures were indicative of both CMV infection and a matching HLA type. The study, taken as a whole, reports: HLA-C-restricted CMV-specific TCR beta clonotypes were dominant in the ex vivo response. Identification of carriers of CMV plus the relevant HLA was achieved through cumulative public TCR beta family frequency.

This clonotype was detected only once. Its antigen is not known. CDR1 DFQATT and CDR2 SNEGSKA come from the germline V gene (reference sequence). The junction had 11 bases not matched to a gene; V was cut back by 5 bases and J by 7 bases. The CDR3 has 14 residues. TCRdb reanalysed the reads using MiXCR and keeps one entry per CDR3 protein. The table includes fewer than 250,000 distinct CDR3 sequences, more than 9% detected once. The sequencing input was PBMCs. V is TRBV20-1 and J is TRBJ2-7; 10 bases fit TRBD2. The sequence was obtained from a human donor in good health (CMV status not recorded). Some clones in this sample may be carry-over from other donors' samples. CDR3 DNA: TGCAGTGCTGGGCCTACGAGCGGGGGGGGGGAGCAGTACTTC. It encodes CSAGPTSGGGEQYF.